This T cell receptor (beta chain) came from a study of T cells in Graves' hyperthyroidism and ophthalmopathy. Amplification yielded TCR beta CDR3 regions, with RNA transcripts as the source. The TCR CDR3 was amplified in a first-round RT-PCR using the HTBI primer set. MiXCR, applied by TCRdb to the multiplex PCR reads, yields one record per CDR3 protein. The data show roughly 550,000 distinct CDR3 sequences, 15% to 20% seen once. Patients with uncontrolled infections, other autoimmune diseases, pregnancy or lactation were excluded. Diagnoses were established using clinical symptoms, serum thyroxine and TRAb, thyroid ultrasound and orbital computed tomography. Regarding the study as a whole: Ophthalmopathy was model-predicted a median about 7.1 months pre-onset. Most expanded thyroid clonotypes above 0.001 recurred in blood.

This clonotype has a count of ten or more. Its antigen is undetermined. This CDR3 spans 15 amino acids. Germline CDR1 reads SGHTA; CDR2 reads FQGNSA. Trimming took 1 base from V and 2 from J, leaving 12 bases between them. Sequences were obtained from blood. This sequence joins TRBV7-2 and TRBJ2-7; a weak D match, TRBD2 (7 bases). The receptor was derived from a woman younger than 45 with Graves' ophthalmopathy. CDR3 nucleotide sequence: TGTGCCAGCAGCTTAGAGGGGGAGGGCCCCTACGAGCAGTACTTC. It translates to CASSLEGEGPYEQYF.